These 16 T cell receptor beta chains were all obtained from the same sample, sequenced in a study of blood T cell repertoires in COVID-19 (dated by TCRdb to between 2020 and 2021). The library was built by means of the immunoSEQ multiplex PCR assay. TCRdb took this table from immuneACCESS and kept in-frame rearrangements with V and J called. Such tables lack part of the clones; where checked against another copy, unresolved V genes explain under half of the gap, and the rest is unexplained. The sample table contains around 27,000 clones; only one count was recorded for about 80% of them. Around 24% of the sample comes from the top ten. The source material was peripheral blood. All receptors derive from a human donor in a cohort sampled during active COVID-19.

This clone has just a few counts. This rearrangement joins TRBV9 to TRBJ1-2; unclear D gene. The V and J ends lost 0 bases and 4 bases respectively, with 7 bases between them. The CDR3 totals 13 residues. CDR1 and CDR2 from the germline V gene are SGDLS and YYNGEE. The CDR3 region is CASSVEGVYGYTF. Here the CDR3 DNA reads TGTGCCAGCAGCGTAGAAGGAGTCTATGGCTACACCTTC.

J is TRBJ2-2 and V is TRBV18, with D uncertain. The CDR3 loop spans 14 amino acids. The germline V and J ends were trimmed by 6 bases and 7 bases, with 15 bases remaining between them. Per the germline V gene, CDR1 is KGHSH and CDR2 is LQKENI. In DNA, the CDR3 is TGTGCCAGCTCCCCCGGAAGTGGCGGCGGGGAGCTGTTTTTT. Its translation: CASSPGSGGGELFF. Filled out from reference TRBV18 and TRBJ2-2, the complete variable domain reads NAGVMQNPRHLVRRRGQEARLRCSPMKGHSHVYWYRQLPEEGLKFMVYLQKENIIDESGMPKERFSAEFPKEGPSILRIQQVVRGDSAAYFCASSPGSGGGELFFGEGSRLTVL.

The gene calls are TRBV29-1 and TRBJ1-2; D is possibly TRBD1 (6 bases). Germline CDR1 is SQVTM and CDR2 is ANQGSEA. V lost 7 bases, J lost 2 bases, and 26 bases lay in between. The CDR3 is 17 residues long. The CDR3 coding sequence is TGCAGCGCACCCTCAGGGTCTGGGGGCCTGACCAACTATGGCTACACCTTC. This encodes CSAPSGSGGLTNYGYTF.

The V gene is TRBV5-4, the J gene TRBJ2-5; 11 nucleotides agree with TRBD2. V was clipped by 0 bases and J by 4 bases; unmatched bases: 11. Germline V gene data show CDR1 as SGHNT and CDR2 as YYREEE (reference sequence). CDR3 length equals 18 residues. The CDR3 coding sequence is TGTGCCAGCAGCTTGGCCCGGAGTAGCGGGGGGGTGGGAGAGACCCAGTACTTC. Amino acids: CASSLARSSGGVGETQYF.

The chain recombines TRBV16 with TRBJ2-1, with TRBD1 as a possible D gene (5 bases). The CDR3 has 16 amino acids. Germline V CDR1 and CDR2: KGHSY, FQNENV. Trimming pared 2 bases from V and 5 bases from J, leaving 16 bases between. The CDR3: CASSQGWGYRNNEQFF. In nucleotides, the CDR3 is TGTGCCAGCAGCCAAGGGTGGGGCTACCGGAACAATGAGCAGTTCTTC. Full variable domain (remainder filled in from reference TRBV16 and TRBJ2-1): GEEVAQTPKHLVRGEGQKAKLYCAPIKGHSYVFWYQQVLKNEFKFLISFQNENVFDETGMPKERFSAKCLPNSPCSLEIQATKLEDSAVYFCASSQGWGYRNNEQFFGPGTRLTVL.

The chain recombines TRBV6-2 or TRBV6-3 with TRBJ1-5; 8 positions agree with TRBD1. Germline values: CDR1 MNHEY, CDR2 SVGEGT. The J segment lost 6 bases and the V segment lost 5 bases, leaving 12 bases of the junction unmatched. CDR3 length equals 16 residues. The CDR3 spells CASSRPRTDRGQPQHF. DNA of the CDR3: TGTGCCAGCAGTCGCCCAAGGACAGACAGGGGTCAGCCCCAGCATTTT.

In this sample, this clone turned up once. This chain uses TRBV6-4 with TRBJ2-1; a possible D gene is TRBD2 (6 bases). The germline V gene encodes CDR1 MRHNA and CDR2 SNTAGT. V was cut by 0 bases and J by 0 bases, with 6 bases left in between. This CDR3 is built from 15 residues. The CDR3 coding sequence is TGTGCCAGCAGTGACTCTAGCGGCTCCTACAATGAGCAGTTCTTC. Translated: CASSDSSGSYNEQFF.

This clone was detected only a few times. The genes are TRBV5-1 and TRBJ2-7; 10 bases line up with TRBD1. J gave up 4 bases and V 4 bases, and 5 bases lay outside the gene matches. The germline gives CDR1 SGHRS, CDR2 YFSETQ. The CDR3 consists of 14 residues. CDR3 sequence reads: CASSPDRGHYEQYF. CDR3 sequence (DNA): TGCGCCAGCAGCCCCGACAGGGGGCATTACGAGCAGTACTTC.

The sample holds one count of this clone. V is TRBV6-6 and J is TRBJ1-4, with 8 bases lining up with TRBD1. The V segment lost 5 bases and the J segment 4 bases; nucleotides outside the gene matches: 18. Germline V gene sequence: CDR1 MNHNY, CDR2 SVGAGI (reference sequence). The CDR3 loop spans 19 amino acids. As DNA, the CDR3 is TGTGCCAGCAGTCAGCCATTCGGGACAGGTACACCGAGTAATGAAAAACTGTTTTTT. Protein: CASSQPFGTGTPSNEKLFF.

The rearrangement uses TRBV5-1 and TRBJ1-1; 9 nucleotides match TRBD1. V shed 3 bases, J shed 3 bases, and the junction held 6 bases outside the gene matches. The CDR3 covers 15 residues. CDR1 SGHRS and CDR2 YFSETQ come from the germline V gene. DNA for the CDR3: TGCGCCAGCAGCTCCTGGACAGGGGCCTACACTGAAGCTTTCTTT. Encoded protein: CASSSWTGAYTEAFF.

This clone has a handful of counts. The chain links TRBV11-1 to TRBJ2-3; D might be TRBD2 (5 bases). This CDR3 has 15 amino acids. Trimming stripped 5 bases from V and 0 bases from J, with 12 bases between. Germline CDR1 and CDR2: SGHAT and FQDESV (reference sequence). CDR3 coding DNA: TGTGCCAGCAGCAAAAGCGGACGTAGCACAGATACGCAGTATTTT. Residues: CASSKSGRSTDTQYF.

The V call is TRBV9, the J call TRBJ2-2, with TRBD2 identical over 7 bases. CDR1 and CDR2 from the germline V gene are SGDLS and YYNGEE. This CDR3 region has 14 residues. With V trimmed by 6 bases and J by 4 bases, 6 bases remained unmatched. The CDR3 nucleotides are TGTGCCAGCACGGGACTACCTATCACCGGGGAGCTGTTTTTT. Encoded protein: CASTGLPITGELFF.

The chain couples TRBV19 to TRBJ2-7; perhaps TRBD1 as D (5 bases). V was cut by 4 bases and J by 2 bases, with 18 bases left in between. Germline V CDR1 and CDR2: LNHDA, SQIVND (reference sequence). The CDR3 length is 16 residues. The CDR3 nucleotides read TGTGCCAGTAGTACCATAGGACAAGACCCCACCTACGAGCAGTACTTC. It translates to CASSTIGQDPTYEQYF.

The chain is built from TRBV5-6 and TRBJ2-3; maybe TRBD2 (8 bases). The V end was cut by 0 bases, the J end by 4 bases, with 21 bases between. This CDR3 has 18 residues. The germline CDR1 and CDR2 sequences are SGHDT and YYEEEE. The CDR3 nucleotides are TGTGCCAGCAGCTTGGAGCTACGGGAGGGGGCTGATGCAGATACGCAGTATTTT. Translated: CASSLELREGADADTQYF.

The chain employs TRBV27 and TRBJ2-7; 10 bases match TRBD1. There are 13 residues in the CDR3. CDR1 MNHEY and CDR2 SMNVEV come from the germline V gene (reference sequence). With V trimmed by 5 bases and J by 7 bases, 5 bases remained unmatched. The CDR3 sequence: CASSPGTGVEQYF. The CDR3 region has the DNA TGTGCCAGCAGTCCAGGGACAGGGGTTGAGCAGTACTTC.

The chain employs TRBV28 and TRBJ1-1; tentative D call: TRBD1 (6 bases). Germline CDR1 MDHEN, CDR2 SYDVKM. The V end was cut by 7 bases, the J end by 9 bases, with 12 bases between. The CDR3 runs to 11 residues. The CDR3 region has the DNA TGTGCCAGCAATCAGGGGAATCAAGCTTTCTTT. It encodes CASNQGNQAFF.